A single sample gave rise to the 14 T cell receptor beta chains below, sequenced in a study of Ad26.COV2.S vaccination and SARS-CoV-2 variants. The treatment is: some 19 received Ad26.COV2.S at low or high dose, single or two shots; a few received placebo; per-sample allocation not given. Sampling was performed 63 days after the first vaccine or placebo injection. TCRdb's table, derived via immunoSEQ multiplex PCR, lists solely in-frame clones and lacks some. The data hold over 400,000 clones, with 90% observed a single time. Specimen: peripheral blood, collected in a trial of Ad26.COV2.S vaccine versus placebo. The receptors here all came from a person aged 18 to 59 who received the Ad26.COV2.S COVID-19 vaccine or a placebo.

This sequence joins TRBV11-2 and TRBJ2-5; D is unresolved. CDR1 and CDR2 from the germline V gene are SGHAT and FQNNGV. The CDR3 has 13 residues. The V and J ends lost 1 base and 4 bases respectively, with 7 bases between them. CDR3 in amino acids: CASSLAARETQYF. The CDR3 bases are TGTGCCAGCAGCTTAGCCGCACGAGAGACCCAGTACTTC.

This sequence joins TRBV6-2 or TRBV6-3 and TRBJ2-7; D gene unclear. The ends were cut back, 0 bases at V and 6 bases at J, with 9 bases in the middle. Germline-derived CDR1 and CDR2 are MNHEY and SVGEGT. This CDR3 contains 13 residues. CDR3 DNA sequence: TGTGCCAGCAGTTACTCGAGAATAGTCGAGCAGTACTTC. Its translation is CASSYSRIVEQYF.

A single count supports this clone. This sequence joins TRBV3-1 (or the pseudogene TRBV3-2) and TRBJ2-1; 7 bases line up with TRBD2. The CDR3 runs to 15 residues. The germline CDR1 and CDR2 sequences are LGHDT and YNNKEL (reference sequence). V lost 1 base, J lost 10 bases, and 10 bases stayed unmatched. DNA of the CDR3: TGTGCCAGCAGCCAAGTTGGGCGGGGGTATACGGAGCAGTTCTTC. Translated: CASSQVGRGYTEQFF.

J is TRBJ2-2 and V is TRBV9, with 8 positions matching TRBD1. The V gene's germline CDR1 is SGDLS and CDR2 YYNGEE. This CDR3 comprises 16 residues. V lost 2 bases to trimming and J lost 4 bases; unmatched junction nucleotides: 7. CDR3 DNA: TGTGCCAGCAGCGTGGGGACAGGCTGGGGCACCGGGGAGCTGTTTTTT. This gives the protein CASSVGTGWGTGELFF.

The chain combines TRBV7-9 with TRBJ2-2, with unresolved D. Trimming took 1 base from V and 6 from J, leaving 9 bases between them. The CDR3 totals 14 residues. The germline gives CDR1 SEHNR, CDR2 FQNEAQ (reference sequence). DNA for the CDR3: TGTGCCAGCAGCTTAGAATCTCGCTCCGGGGAGCTGTTTTTT. Translated, it gives CASSLESRSGELFF. The full variable domain, with the rest looked up from reference TRBV7-9 and TRBJ2-2, is DTGVSQNPRHKITKRGQNVTFRCDPISEHNRLYWYRQTLGQGPEFLTYFQNEAQLEKSRLLSDRFSAERPKGSFSTLEIQRTEQGDSAMYLCASSLESRSGELFFGEGSRLTVL.

The rearrangement uses TRBV7-3 and TRBJ2-1, with 7 bases aligning to TRBD2. The V gene end was trimmed by 5 bases and the J gene end by 5 bases; junction bases not matched to a gene: 9. The germline gives CDR1 SGHTA, CDR2 FQGTGA. The CDR3 contains 15 residues. This chain's CDR3 is CASSDSGPGDNEQFF. The CDR3 nucleotides read TGTGCCAGCAGCGATAGCGGGCCCGGCGACAATGAGCAGTTCTTC.

The chain couples TRBV6-5 to TRBJ1-4, with D unresolved. The V gene's germline CDR1 is MNHEY and CDR2 SVGAGI. CDR3 length equals 13 residues. The ends were cut back, 10 bases at V and 7 bases at J, with 16 bases in the middle. CDR3 residues: CATLSRGGEKLFF. DNA of the CDR3: TGTGCCACCCTAAGTCGGGGTGGTGAAAAACTGTTTTTT.

This chain connects TRBV28 to TRBJ2-7; 11 bases align to TRBD2. V trimming: 10 bases; J trimming: 3 bases; junction bases outside the gene matches: 8. The CDR3 spans 14 residues. Germline CDR1 is MDHEN and CDR2 is SYDVKM. CDR3 in amino acids: CATGGGLADYEQYF. CDR3 coding DNA: TGTGCCACTGGTGGGGGACTAGCGGACTACGAGCAGTACTTC.

The chain is built from TRBV19 and TRBJ2-1; D gene uncertain. CDR3 length: 15 residues. Germline CDR1 reads LNHDA; CDR2 reads SQIVND (reference sequence). Trimming cost V 5 bases and J 11 bases, with 22 bases left between them. Here the CDR3 reads CASSDNLDDDRQQFF. The CDR3 DNA sequence: TGTGCCAGTAGTGACAATTTGGACGACGACCGTCAGCAGTTCTTC.

The chain has TRBV13 and TRBJ1-3; 7 positions agree with TRBD1. V gave up 5 bases and J gave up 3 bases; unmatched junction bases: 7. The CDR3 length is 15 residues. CDR1 and CDR2 from the germline V gene are PRHDT and FYEKMQ (reference sequence). CDR3 amino acids: CASSPSTGYGNTIYF. The CDR3 DNA sequence: TGTGCCAGCAGCCCGTCGACAGGGTATGGAAACACCATATATTTT.

This clone has only a few counts. The chain is built from TRBV28 and TRBJ1-4; 7 bases align to TRBD1. Germline trimming cut 5 bases from V and 8 bases from J; bases unmatched to any gene: 11. The CDR3 has 15 amino acids. The germline V gene has CDR1 MDHEN and CDR2 SYDVKM. Here the CDR3 reads CASSPEGAGREKLFF. The CDR3, as DNA: TGTGCCAGCAGTCCTGAGGGGGCGGGAAGGGAAAAACTGTTTTTT.

This rearrangement joins TRBV28 to TRBJ2-5; D might be TRBD1 (5 bases). Trimming left V 1 base short and J 7 bases short, with 7 bases between. This CDR3 is 12 amino acids long. The V gene's germline CDR1 is MDHEN and CDR2 SYDVKM. The CDR3: CASSLLGRTQYF. The DNA for the CDR3 is TGTGCCAGCAGTTTATTGGGGCGGACCCAGTACTTC.

This chain links TRBV11-2 with TRBJ2-1; 8 positions agree with TRBD2. The germline CDR1 and CDR2 sequences are SGHAT and FQNNGV. V shed 3 bases, J shed 8 bases, and the junction held 15 bases outside the gene matches. This CDR3 is 17 amino acids long. This chain's CDR3 is CASSFEAAGARHDEQFF. The CDR3 bases are TGTGCCAGCAGCTTCGAAGCAGCGGGAGCACGTCACGATGAGCAGTTCTTC.

The rearrangement links TRBV19 to TRBJ2-7, with TRBD1 matching over 10 bases. Trimming at V came to 2 bases and at J to 5 bases, leaving 9 bases not matched to a gene. In germline, CDR1 is LNHDA, CDR2 SQIVND (reference sequence). The CDR3 totals 16 residues. The CDR3 sequence: CASSIPGTGVRDEQYF. The DNA of the CDR3 is TGTGCCAGTAGTATACCCGGGACAGGGGTTCGCGACGAGCAGTACTTC.